The clone carrying this T cell receptor beta chain was seen just once. As processed by the authors: Estimates of nucleated cell counts were drawn from the amplification of reference gene primers. The assay was immunoSEQ multiplex PCR, and TCRdb's table has in-frame clones only and misses some. V, J and clone size are taken as reported in that table, and D and trimming were inferred from the DNA itself. Seen here are over 300,000 clones, about 89% observed once, and the top ten hold 5% to 7.5%. These data are taken from a study of blood T cell repertoires in COVID-19. As for the study in general: T cells, B-cell-depleted T cells, or PBMCs provided the cDNA or gDNA that served as material.

The ends lost 4 bases at V and 4 bases at J; junction bases unmatched: 9. The CDR3 contains 17 residues. Germline lookup yields CDR1 MGHRA and CDR2 YSYEKL. Material: peripheral blood. The sequence came from a young man who had recovered from COVID-19. The rearrangement joins TRBV4-1 to TRBJ2-2; 10 positions match TRBD2. The CDR3 DNA reads as TGCGCCAGCAGCCTAAGCGGGAGGGCTAAAGGCACCGGGGAGCTGTTTTTT. Encoded protein: CASSLSGRAKGTGELFF.